This TCR beta chain derives from a study of beta chain features in type 1 diabetes. Expressed TCRB transcripts were sequenced because the entire RNA isolate underwent reverse transcription. TCRdb keeps only in-frame clones here, not all; method: immunoSEQ multiplex PCR. The data show about 270,000 clones, 14% seen once. This clone was seen a handful of times. The CDR3 is 14 residues long. Per germline, CDR1 SGDLS and CDR2 YYNGEE. V was cut by 0 bases and J by 5 bases, with 11 bases left in between. Sequenced input: naive CD4+ T cells from blood. The origin of this receptor is a woman in her forties in good health. The chain recombines TRBV9 with TRBJ2-5; D is undetermined. The CDR3 nucleotides read TGTGCCAGCAGCGTAGGTCCGGGTGGGGAGACCCAGTACTTC. Translation gives CASSVGPGGETQYF.